This entry describes one T cell receptor beta chain. Treatment in this sample: 15 to 20 received Ad26.COV2.S at low or high dose, single or two shots; several received placebo; per-sample allocation not given. Sampling was performed 63 days after the first vaccine or placebo injection. Clones were read by immunoSEQ multiplex PCR, and TCRdb kept only the in-frame ones, dropping some. The sample lists 440,000 or so clones, about 90% occurring once. This record belongs to a study of Ad26.COV2.S vaccination and SARS-CoV-2 variants. Study in general: Donor was in the COV1001 Ad26.COV2.S trial arm. By the intramuscular route, Ad26.COV2.S was given once, or twice 56 days apart.

The CDR3 runs 15 residues. Deletions cut 5 bases from V and 7 bases from J, with 18 bases between. CDR1 and CDR2 from the germline V gene are SEHNR and FQNEAQ (reference sequence). The clonotype was recovered from a person between 18 and 65 years old who received the Ad26.COV2.S COVID-19 vaccine or a placebo. The chain employs TRBV7-9 and TRBJ2-1, with D tentatively TRBD1 (6 bases). The specimen comprised peripheral blood, sampled in a trial of Ad26.COV2.S vaccine versus placebo. CDR3 protein: CASSQVRGSGNEQFF. CDR3 DNA: TGTGCCAGCAGCCAAGTCAGGGGATCGGGGAATGAGCAGTTCTTC.